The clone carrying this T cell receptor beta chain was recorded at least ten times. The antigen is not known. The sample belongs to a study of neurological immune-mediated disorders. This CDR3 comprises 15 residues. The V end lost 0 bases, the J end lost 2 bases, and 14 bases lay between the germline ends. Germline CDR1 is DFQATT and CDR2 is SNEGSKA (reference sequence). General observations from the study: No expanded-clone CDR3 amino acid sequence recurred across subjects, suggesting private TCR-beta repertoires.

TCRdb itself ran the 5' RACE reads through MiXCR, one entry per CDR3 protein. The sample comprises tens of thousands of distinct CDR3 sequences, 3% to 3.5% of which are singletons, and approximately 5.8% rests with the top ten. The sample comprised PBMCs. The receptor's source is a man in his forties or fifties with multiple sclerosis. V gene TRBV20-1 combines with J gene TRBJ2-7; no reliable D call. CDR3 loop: CSARDLRALTYEQYF. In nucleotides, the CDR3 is TGCAGTGCTAGAGATCTTCGGGCCCTAACCTACGAGCAGTACTTC.